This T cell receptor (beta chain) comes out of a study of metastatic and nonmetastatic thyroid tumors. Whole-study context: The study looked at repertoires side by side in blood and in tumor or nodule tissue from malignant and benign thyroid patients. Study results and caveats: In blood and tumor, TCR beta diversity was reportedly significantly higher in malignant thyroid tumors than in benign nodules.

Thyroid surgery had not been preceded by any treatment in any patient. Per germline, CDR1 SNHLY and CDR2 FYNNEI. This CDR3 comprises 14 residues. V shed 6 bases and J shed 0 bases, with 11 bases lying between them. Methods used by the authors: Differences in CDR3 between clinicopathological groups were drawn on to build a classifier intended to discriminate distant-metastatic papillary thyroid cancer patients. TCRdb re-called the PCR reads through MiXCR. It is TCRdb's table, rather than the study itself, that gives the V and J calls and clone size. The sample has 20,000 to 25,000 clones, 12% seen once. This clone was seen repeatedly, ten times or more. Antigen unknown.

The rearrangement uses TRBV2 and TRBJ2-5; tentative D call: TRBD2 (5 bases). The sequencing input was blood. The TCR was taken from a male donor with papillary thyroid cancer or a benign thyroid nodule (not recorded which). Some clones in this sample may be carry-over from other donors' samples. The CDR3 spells CASREDSYQETQYF. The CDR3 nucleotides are TGTGCCAGCAGGGAGGACTCGTACCAAGAGACCCAGTACTTC.